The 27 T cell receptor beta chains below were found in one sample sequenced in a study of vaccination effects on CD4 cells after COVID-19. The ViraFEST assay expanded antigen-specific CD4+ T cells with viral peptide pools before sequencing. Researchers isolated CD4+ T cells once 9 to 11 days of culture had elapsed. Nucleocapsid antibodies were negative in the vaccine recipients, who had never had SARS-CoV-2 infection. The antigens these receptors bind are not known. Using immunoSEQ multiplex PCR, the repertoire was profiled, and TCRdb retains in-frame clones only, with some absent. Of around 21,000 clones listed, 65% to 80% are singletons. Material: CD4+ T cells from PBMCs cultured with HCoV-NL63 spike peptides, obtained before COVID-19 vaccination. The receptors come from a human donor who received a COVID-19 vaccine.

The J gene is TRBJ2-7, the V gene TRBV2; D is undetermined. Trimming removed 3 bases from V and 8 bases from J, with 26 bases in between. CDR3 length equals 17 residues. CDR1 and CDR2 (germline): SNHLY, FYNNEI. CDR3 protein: CASSEGIILTVPLKQYF. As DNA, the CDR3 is TGTGCCAGCAGTGAGGGGATTATATTAACAGTGCCCCTAAAGCAGTACTTC.

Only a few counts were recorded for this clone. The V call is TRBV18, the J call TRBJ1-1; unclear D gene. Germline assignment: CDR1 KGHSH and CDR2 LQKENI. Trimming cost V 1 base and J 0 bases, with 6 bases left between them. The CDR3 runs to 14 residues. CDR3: CASSPQVMNTEAFF. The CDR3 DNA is TGTGCCAGCTCACCACAGGTTATGAACACTGAAGCTTTCTTT.

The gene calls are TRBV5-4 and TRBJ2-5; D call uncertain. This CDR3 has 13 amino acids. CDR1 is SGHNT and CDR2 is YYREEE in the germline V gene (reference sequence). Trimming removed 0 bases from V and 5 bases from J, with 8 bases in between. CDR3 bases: TGTGCCAGCAGCTTGGTGGGGAACGAGACCCAGTACTTC. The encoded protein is CASSLVGNETQYF.

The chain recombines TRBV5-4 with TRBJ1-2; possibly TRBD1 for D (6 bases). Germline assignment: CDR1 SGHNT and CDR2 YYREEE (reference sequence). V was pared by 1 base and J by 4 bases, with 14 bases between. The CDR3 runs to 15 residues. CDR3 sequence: CASSLSAGDGYGYTF. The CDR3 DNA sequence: TGTGCCAGCAGCTTGTCCGCAGGGGACGGCTATGGCTACACCTTC.

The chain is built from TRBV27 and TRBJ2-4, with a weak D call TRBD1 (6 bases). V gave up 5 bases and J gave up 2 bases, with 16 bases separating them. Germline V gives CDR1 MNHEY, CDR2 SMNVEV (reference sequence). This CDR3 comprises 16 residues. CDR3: CASSTTQQGPKNIQYF. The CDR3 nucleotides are TGTGCCAGCAGTACAACACAACAGGGACCCAAAAACATTCAGTACTTC.

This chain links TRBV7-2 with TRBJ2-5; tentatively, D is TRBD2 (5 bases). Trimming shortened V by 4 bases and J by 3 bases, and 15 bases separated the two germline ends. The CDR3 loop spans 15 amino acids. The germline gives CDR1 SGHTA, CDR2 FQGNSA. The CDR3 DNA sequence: TGTGCCAGCAGCTCCGTCCGGGATTTTAAAGAGACCCAGTACTTC. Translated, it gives CASSSVRDFKETQYF.

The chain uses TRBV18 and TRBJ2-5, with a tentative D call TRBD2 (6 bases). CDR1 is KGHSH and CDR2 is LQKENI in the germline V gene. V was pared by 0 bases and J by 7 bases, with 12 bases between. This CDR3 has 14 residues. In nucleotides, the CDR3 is TGTGCCAGCTCACCACCGGAGGGGACGAGGACCCAGTACTTC. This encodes CASSPPEGTRTQYF. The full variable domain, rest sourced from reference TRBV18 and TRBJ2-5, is NAGVMQNPRHLVRRRGQEARLRCSPMKGHSHVYWYRQLPEEGLKFMVYLQKENIIDESGMPKERFSAEFPKEGPSILRIQQVVRGDSAAYFCASSPPEGTRTQYFGPGTRLLVL.

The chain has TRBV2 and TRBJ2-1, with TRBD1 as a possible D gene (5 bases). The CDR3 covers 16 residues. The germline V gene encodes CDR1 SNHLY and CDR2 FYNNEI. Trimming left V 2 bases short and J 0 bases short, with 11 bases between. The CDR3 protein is CASSESRDFSYNEQFF. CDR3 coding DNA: TGTGCCAGCAGTGAATCCAGGGATTTCTCCTACAATGAGCAGTTCTTC.

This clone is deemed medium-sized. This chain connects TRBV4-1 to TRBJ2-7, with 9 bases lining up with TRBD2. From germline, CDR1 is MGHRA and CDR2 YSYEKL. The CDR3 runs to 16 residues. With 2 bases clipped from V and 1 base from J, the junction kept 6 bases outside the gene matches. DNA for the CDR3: TGCGCCAGCAGCCAACCCACTAGCGGGCTATCCTACGAGCAGTACTTC. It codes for CASSQPTSGLSYEQYF.

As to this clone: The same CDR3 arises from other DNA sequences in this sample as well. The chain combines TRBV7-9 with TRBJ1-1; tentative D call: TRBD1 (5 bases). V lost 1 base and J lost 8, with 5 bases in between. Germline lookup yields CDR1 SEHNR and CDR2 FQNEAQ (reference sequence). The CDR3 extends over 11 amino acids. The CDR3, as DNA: TGTGCCAGCAGCTTAGGGGGGGAAGCTTTCTTT. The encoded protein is CASSLGGEAFF.

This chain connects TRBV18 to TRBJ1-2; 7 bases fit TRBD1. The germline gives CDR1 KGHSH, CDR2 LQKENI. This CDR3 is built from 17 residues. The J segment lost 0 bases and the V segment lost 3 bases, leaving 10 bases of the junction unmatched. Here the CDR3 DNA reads TGTGCCAGCTCACCCCCGGGACAGCAAACGGCTAACTATGGCTACACCTTC. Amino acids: CASSPPGQQTANYGYTF.

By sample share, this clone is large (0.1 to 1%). CDR3 in amino acids: CASSPTELTEQYF. The CDR3 region has the DNA TGTGCCAGCAGCCCTACGGAGTTAACTGAGCAGTACTTC. This chain links TRBV7-8 with TRBJ2-7; the D is unclear. This CDR3 comprises 13 residues. From germline, CDR1 is SGHVS and CDR2 FQNEAQ. Trimming stripped 5 bases from V and 7 bases from J, with 15 bases between.

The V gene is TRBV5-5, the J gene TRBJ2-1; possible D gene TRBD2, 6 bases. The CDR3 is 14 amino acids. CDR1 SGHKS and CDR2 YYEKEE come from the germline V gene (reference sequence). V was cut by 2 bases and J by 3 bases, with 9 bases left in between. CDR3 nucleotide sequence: TGTGCCAGCAGCTTCGGCGGGGTCTACAATGAGCAGTTCTTC. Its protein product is CASSFGGVYNEQFF.

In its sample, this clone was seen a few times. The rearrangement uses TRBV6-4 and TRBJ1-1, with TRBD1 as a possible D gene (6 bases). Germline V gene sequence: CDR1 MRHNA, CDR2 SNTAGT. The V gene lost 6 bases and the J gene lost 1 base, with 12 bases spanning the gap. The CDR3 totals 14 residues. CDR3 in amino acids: CASRTGHQNTEAFF. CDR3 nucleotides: TGTGCCAGCAGAACGGGACACCAGAACACTGAAGCTTTCTTT.

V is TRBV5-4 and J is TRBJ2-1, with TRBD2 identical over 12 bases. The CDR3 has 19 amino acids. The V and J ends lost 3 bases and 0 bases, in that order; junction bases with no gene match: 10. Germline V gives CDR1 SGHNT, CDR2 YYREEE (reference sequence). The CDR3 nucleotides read TGTGCCAGCAGCTCAAAGACTAGCGGGAGAAGGAGCTCCTACAATGAGCAGTTCTTC. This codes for CASSSKTSGRRSSYNEQFF.

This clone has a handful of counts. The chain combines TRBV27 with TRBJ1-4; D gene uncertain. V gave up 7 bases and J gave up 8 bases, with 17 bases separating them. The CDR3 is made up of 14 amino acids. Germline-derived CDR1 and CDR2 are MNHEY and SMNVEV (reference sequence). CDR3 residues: CASKDYNGGEKLFF. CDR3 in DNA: TGTGCCAGCAAAGACTACAATGGAGGCGAAAAACTGTTTTTT.

CDR3 protein: CASEPSPGLMEKLFF. In DNA form, the CDR3 reads TGCGCCAGCGAACCCAGTCCGGGGTTAATGGAAAAACTGTTTTTT. The gene calls are TRBV5-1 and TRBJ1-4; the D is unclear. CDR3 length: 15 residues. The V end lost 7 bases, the J end lost 8 bases, and 21 bases lay between the germline ends. Germline V gene lookup returns CDR1 SGHRS and CDR2 YFSETQ.

The CDR3 reads CASSQGGGAGAATQYF. In DNA, the CDR3 is TGTGCCAGCAGCCAAGGGGGGGGAGCGGGAGCGGCAACCCAGTACTTC. V gene TRBV4-2 combines with J gene TRBJ2-5; 8 nucleotides match TRBD2. V shed 1 base and J 8 bases; nucleotides not matched to a gene: 12. The CDR3 totals 16 residues. Germline V lookup: CDR1 LGHNA, CDR2 YNFKEQ.

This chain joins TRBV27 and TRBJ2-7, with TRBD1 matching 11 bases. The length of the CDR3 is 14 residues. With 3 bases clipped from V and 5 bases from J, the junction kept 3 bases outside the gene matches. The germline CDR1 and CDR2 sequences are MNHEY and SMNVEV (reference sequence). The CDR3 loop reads CASSFRDRGNEQYF. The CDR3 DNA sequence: TGTGCCAGCAGTTTTAGGGACAGGGGGAACGAGCAGTACTTC.

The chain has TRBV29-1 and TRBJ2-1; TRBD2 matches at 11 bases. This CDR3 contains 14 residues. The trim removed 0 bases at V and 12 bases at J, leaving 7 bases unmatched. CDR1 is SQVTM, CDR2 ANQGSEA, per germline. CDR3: CSVEEVAGGPPQFF. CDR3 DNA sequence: TGCAGCGTTGAAGAAGTAGCGGGGGGGCCTCCGCAGTTCTTC.

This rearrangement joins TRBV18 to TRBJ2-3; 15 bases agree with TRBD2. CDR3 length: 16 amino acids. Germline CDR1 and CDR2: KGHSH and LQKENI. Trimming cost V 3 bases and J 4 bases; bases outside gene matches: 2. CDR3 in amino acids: CASSPGLAGGADTQYF. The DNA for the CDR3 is TGTGCCAGCTCACCGGGACTAGCGGGGGGCGCAGATACGCAGTATTTT.

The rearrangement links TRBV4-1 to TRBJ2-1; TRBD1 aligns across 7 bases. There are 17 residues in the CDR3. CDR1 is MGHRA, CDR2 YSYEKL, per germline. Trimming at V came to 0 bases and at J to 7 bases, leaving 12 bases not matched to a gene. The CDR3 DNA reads TGCGCCAGCAGCCAAGAGGTGACAGGGATTCGGGTGAATGAGCAGTTCTTC. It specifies CASSQEVTGIRVNEQFF.

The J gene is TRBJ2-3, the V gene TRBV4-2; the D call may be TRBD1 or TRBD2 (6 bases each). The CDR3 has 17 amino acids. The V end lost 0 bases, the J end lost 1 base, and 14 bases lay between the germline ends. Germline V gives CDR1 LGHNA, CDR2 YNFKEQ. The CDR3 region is CASSQEVRGHRTDTQYF. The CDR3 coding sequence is TGTGCCAGCAGCCAAGAGGTACGGGGGCACCGCACAGATACGCAGTATTTT.

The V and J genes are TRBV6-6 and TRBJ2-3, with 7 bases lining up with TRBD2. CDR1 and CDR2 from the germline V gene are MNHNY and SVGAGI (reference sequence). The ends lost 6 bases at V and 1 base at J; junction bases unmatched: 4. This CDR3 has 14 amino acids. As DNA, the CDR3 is TGTGCCAGCAGCTCAGCGGGACGCACAGATACGCAGTATTTT. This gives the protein CASSSAGRTDTQYF.

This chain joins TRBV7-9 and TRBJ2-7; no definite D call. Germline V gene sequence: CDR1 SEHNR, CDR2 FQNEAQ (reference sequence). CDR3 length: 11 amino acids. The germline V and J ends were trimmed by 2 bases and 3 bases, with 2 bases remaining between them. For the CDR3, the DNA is TGTGCCAGCAGCTTAAACTACGAGCAGTACTTC. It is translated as CASSLNYEQYF.

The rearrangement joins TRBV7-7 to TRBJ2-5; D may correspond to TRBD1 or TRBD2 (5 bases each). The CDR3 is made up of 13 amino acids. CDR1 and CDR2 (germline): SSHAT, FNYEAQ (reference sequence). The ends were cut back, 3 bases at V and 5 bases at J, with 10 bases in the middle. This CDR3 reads CASSFGTSETQYF. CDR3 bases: TGTGCCAGCAGCTTCGGGACGTCGGAGACCCAGTACTTC.

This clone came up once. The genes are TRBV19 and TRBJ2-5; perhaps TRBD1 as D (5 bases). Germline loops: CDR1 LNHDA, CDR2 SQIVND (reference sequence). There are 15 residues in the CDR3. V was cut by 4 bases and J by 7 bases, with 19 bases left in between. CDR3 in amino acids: CASSTRLEPRGTQYF. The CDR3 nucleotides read TGTGCCAGTAGTACTCGACTGGAGCCTAGGGGGACCCAGTACTTC.